This T cell receptor beta chain was recovered during a study of response to subunit inactivated influenza vaccine (dated by TCRdb to the late 2010s). In the study overall: Deep quantitative profiling of the T cell receptor repertoire was used in the study to follow responses to a trivalent subunit inactivated influenza vaccine.

On this clonotype: It lacks a known antigen. No qualities accompany the bases; no much larger clone lies one base away.

The investigation overall reported the following: According to the authors, only a limited number of new T cells may be recruited by each seasonal influenza vaccination.

CDR1 LGHDT and CDR2 YNNKEL are derived from the germline V gene (reference sequence). From V the trimming removes 4 bases and from J it removes 5 bases, while the gene matches leave 10 bases of the junction unaccounted for. Spanning cysteine to phenylalanine, the CDR3 consists of 15 amino acids. Kept here is only the CDR3 DNA, which spans 45 bases and is read in frame from base 1. The protocol used for the library was RT-PCR. Sequencing was carried out with an Illumina HiSeq 2500. Clones were called with MiXCR by TCRdb after fastp trimmed the public reads at Q25, and only in-frame beta chains were retained. All rows with the same CDR3 protein become a single entry with the most common DNA and genes. In all, the sample holds around 580,000 distinct CDR3 sequences, and 12% of those were seen once. The ten largest clones capture about 10% of the sample.

This sample comprised PBMCs from blood, obtained on the day of vaccination. This chain is built from TRBV3-1 and TRBJ1-1; 7 junctional bases match TRBD1. This TCR was recovered from a man between 50 and 59 years old who received an inactivated influenza vaccine. Donor details come from another sample of the same person, matched by shared clones. The bases are TGTGCCAGCAGCCGGAGAGGGACAGTCGGGACTGAAGCTTTCTTT. It is translated as CASSRRGTVGTEAFF.